This TCR beta chain was recorded in a study of memory CD4+ T cells and cytomegalovirus serostatus. The data were produced by immunoSEQ multiplex PCR, yet TCRdb's version contains in-frame clones alone and is incomplete. Found here are nearly 60,000 clones, about 81% of them singletons; the top ten hold 1.1%. Single viable CD3+CD4+CD8-CD45RO+ cells were sorted as the memory CD4+ T cells. This clone was counted a few times. Germline loops: CDR1 DFQATT, CDR2 SNEGSKA (reference sequence). Trimming left V 7 bases short and J 10 bases short, with 17 bases between. CDR3 length equals 11 residues. The gene calls are TRBV20-1 and TRBJ2-7; possibly TRBD1 or TRBD2 for D (5 bases each). The clonotype originates from an adult in good health and CMV-seronegative. Sequenced material: memory CD4+ T cells from blood. CDR3 in DNA: TGCAGTGTACAACTAGGGACCGCACAGTACTTC. As protein: CSVQLGTAQYF.